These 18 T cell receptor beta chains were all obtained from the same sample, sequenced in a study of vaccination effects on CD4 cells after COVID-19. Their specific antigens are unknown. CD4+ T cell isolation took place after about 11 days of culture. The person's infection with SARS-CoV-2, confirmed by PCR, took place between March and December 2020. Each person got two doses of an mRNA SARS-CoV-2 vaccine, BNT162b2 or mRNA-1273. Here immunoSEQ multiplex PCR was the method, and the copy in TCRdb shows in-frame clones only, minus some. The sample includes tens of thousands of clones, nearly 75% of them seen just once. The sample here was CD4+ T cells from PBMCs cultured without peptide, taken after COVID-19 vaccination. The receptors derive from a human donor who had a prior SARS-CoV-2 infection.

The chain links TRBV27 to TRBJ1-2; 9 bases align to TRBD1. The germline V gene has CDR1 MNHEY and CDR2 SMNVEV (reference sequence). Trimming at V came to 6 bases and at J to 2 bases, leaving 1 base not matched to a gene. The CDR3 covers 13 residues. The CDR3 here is CASRGQGNYGYTF. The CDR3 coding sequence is TGTGCCAGCAGAGGACAGGGGAACTATGGCTACACCTTC.

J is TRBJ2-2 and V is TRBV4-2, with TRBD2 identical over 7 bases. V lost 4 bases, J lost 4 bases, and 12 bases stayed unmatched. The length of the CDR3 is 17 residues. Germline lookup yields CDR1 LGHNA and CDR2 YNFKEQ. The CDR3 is CASSPLGLREITGELFF. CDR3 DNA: TGTGCCAGCAGCCCGCTTGGTTTGCGGGAGATCACCGGGGAGCTGTTTTTT.

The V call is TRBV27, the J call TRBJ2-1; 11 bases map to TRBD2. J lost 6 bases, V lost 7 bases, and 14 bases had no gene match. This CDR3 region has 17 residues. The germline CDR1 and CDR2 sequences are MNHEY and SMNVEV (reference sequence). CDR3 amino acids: CASNRELAGGPLNEQFF. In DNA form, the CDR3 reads TGTGCCAGCAACCGGGAGTTAGCGGGAGGGCCCCTCAATGAGCAGTTCTTC.

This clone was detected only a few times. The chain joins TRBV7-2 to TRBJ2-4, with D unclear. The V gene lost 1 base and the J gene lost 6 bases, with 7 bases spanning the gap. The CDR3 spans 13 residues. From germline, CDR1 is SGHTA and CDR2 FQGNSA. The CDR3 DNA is TGTGCCAGCAGCTTAGTGGGCCTAAACATTCAGTACTTC. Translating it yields CASSLVGLNIQYF.

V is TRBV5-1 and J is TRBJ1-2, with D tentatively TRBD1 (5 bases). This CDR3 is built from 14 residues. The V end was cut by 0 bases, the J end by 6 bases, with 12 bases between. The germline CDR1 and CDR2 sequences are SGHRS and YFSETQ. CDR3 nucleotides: TGCGCCAGCAGCTTGGCTTACCAGGGCGATGGCTACACCTTC. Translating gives CASSLAYQGDGYTF.

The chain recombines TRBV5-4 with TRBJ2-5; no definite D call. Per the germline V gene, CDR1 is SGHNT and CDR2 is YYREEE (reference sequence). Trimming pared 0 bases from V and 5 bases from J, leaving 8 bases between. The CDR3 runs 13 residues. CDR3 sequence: CASSLASRETQYF. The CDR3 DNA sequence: TGTGCCAGCAGCTTGGCTAGTAGGGAGACCCAGTACTTC.

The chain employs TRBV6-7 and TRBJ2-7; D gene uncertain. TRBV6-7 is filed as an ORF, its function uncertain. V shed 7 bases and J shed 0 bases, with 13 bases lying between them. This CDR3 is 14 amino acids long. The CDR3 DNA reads TGTGCCAGCATTAATTGGCGGTTCTCCTACGAGCAGTACTTC. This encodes CASINWRFSYEQYF.

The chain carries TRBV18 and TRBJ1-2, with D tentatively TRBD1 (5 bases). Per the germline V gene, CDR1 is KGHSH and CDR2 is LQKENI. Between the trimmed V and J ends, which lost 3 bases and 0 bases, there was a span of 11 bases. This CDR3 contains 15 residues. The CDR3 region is CASSPDRQSNYGYTF. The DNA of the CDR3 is TGTGCCAGCTCACCCGATCGACAGTCTAACTATGGCTACACCTTC.

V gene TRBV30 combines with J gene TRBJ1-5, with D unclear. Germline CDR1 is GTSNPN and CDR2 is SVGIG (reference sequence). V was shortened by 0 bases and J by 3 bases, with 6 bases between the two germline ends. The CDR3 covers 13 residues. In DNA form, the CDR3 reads TGTGCCTGGAGTGTGGCCTTCAATCAGCCCCAGCATTTT. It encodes CAWSVAFNQPQHF.

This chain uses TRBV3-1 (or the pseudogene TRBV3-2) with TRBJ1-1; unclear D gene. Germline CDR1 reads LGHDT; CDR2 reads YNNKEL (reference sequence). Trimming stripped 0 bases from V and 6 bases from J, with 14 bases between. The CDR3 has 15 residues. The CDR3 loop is CASSQEFVGIPEAFF. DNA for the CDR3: TGTGCCAGCAGCCAAGAATTCGTAGGGATTCCTGAAGCTTTCTTT.

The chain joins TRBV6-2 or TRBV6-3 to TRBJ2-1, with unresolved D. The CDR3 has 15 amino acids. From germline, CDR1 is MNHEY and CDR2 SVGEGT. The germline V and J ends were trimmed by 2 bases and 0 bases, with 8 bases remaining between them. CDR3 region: CASSYLGVSYNEQFF. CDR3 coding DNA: TGTGCCAGCAGTTACCTTGGGGTCTCCTACAATGAGCAGTTCTTC.

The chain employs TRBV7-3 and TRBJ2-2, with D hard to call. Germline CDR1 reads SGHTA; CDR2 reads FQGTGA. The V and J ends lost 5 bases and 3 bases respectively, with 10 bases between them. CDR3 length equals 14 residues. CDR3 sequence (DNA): TGTGCCAGCAGCAACGCGATAGACACCGGGGAGCTGTTTTTT. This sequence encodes CASSNAIDTGELFF.

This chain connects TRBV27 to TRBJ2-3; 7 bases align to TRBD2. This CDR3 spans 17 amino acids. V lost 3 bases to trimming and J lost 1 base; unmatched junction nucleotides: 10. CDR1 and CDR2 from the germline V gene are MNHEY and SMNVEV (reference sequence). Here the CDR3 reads CASSLFFGGGRTDTQYF. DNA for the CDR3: TGTGCCAGCAGTTTGTTTTTCGGCGGGGGACGCACAGATACGCAGTATTTT.

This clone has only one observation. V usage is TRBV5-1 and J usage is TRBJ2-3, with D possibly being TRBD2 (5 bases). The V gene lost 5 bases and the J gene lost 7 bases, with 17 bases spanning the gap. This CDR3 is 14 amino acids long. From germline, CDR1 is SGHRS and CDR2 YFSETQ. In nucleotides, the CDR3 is TGCGCCAGCAGTAATACAGCGGAACAATATACGCAGTATTTT. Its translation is CASSNTAEQYTQYF.

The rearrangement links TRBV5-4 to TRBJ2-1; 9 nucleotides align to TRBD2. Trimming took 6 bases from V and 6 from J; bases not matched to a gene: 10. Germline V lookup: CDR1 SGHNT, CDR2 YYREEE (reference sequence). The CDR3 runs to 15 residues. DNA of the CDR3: TGTGCCAGCACCTTCCGGACTAGCGTGGTCAATGAGCAGTTCTTC. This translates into CASTFRTSVVNEQFF.

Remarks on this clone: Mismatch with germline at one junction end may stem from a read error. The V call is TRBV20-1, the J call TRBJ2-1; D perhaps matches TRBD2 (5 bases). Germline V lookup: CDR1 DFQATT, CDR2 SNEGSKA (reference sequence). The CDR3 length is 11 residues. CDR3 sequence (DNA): TGCAGTGCGAGAGGGCCGGTTGGGCGATTCTTC. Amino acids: CSARGPVGRFF.

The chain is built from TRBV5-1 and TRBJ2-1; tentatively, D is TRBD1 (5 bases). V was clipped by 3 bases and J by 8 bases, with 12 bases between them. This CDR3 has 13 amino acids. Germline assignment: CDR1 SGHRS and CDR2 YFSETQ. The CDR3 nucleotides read TGCGCCAGCAGCTACCAGGGTGCCGATGAGCAGTTCTTC. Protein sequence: CASSYQGADEQFF.

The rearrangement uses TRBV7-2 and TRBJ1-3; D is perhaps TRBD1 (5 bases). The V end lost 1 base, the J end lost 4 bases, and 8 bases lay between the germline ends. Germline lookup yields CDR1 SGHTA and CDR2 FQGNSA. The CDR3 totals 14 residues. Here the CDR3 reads CASSLGKGGNTIYF. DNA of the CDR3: TGTGCCAGCAGCTTAGGAAAGGGGGGAAACACCATATATTTT.